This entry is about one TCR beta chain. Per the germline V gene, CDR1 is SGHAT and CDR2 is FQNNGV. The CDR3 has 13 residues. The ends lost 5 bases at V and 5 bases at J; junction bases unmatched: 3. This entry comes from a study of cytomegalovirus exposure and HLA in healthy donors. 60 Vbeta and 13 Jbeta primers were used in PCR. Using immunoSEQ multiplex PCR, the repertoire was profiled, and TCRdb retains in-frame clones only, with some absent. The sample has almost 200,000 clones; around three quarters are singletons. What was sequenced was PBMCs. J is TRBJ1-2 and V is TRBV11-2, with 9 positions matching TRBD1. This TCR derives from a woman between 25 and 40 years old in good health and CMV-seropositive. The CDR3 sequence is CASSLDRGYGYTF. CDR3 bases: TGTGCCAGCAGCCTGGACAGGGGATATGGCTACACCTTC.